The 26 T cell receptor beta chains below were found in one sample sequenced in a study of shared clonotypes between healthy human individuals. Repertoires were generated with immunoSEQ multiplex PCR, while TCRdb's copy carries only in-frame clones and drops some. The sample has roughly 2 million clones, approximately 96% seen once. Input material: naive CD4+ T cells sorted from blood. Sample subset: CD45RA+ positively selected. The receptors stem from a man aged 18 to 30 in good health.

J is TRBJ1-2 and V is TRBV5-6; D is possibly TRBD1 (6 bases). Germline lookup yields CDR1 SGHDT and CDR2 YYEEEE. V was cut by 2 bases and J by 2 bases, with 13 bases left in between. This CDR3 is built from 15 residues. The CDR3 sequence is CASSFGRGGNYGYTF. CDR3 DNA sequence: TGTGCCAGCAGCTTTGGCAGGGGCGGAAACTATGGCTACACCTTC.

The rearrangement links TRBV30 to TRBJ2-7; a weak D match, TRBD2 (5 bases). In germline, CDR1 is GTSNPN, CDR2 SVGIG (reference sequence). The CDR3 length is 14 residues. V gave up 0 bases and J gave up 3 bases, with 12 bases separating them. CDR3 region: CAWSVRVWFYEQYF. The CDR3 nucleotides read TGTGCCTGGAGTGTGAGGGTTTGGTTCTACGAGCAGTACTTC.

The chain is built from TRBV5-1 and TRBJ1-6, with D possibly being TRBD1 (5 bases). The CDR3 totals 14 residues. The germline CDR1 and CDR2 sequences are SGHRS and YFSETQ. V lost 4 bases and J 13 bases, leaving 18 bases between the germline ends. The CDR3 sequence: CASSRDGGSMPLHF. The CDR3 DNA reads TGCGCCAGCAGCAGGGACGGGGGGTCGATGCCCCTCCACTTT.

The chain couples TRBV6-5 to TRBJ1-2; 7 bases map to TRBD1. The ends lost 6 bases at V and 6 bases at J; junction bases unmatched: 10. CDR3 length: 14 residues. Germline CDR1 is MNHEY and CDR2 is SVGAGI. For the CDR3, the DNA is TGTGCCAGCAGCCAGACGATACAGGGGAATGGCTACACCTTC. It codes for CASSQTIQGNGYTF.

This sequence joins TRBV2 and TRBJ2-7; D remains unclear. Germline CDR1 is SNHLY and CDR2 is FYNNEI. Trimming removed 6 bases at V and 2 bases at J, with 14 bases between. This CDR3 is built from 14 residues. CDR3 amino acids: CASRLLSTAYEQYF. The CDR3 nucleotides are TGTGCCAGCAGGCTACTATCGACCGCCTACGAGCAGTACTTC.

This chain connects TRBV5-1 to TRBJ2-5; tentatively, D is TRBD1 (6 bases). This CDR3 is 14 amino acids long. The V and J ends lost 0 bases and 8 bases respectively, with 14 bases between them. Germline CDR1 SGHRS, CDR2 YFSETQ. CDR3 loop: CASSLVAGDRTQYF. CDR3 bases: TGCGCCAGCAGCTTGGTGGCAGGGGATAGAACCCAGTACTTC.

Comments on this clone: Other DNA sequences within the sample encode an identical CDR3. The V and J genes are TRBV29-1 and TRBJ2-7, with D unclear. V was cut by 4 bases and J by 0 bases, with 7 bases left in between. From germline, CDR1 is SQVTM and CDR2 ANQGSEA. The CDR3 length is 12 residues. In DNA form, the CDR3 reads TGCAGCGTTGGGCCTAGCTCCTACGAGCAGTACTTC. Its translation is CSVGPSSYEQYF.

The chain is built from TRBV4-1 and TRBJ1-1, with D perhaps TRBD1 (6 bases). The germline CDR1 and CDR2 sequences are MGHRA and YSYEKL. This CDR3 has 15 residues. With 3 bases removed from V and 1 base from J, the gap between germline ends came to 12 bases. CDR3 coding DNA: TGCGCCAGCAGCCAGGTGGTACAGGGGAACACTGAAGCTTTCTTT. It codes for CASSQVVQGNTEAFF.

A word on this clone: The same CDR3 arises from other DNA sequences in this sample as well. The CDR3 DNA sequence: TGTGCCAGCAATCGGGACAGGGGGGAAGAGACCCAGTACTTC. Protein product: CASNRDRGEETQYF. The rearrangement uses TRBV2 and TRBJ2-5, with 11 bases aligning to TRBD1. V dropped 7 bases and J dropped 3; count of bases not matched to a gene: 4. This CDR3 contains 14 residues. From germline, CDR1 is SNHLY and CDR2 FYNNEI.

The rearrangement links TRBV15 to TRBJ1-2, with D uncertain. Per the germline V gene, CDR1 is LNHNV and CDR2 is YYDKDF (reference sequence). This CDR3 is built from 13 residues. V was trimmed by 0 bases and J by 6 bases, leaving 8 bases between them. The CDR3 DNA follows: TGTGCCACCAGCAGAGATCATAGGGATGGCTACACCTTC. Amino acids: CATSRDHRDGYTF. The full variable domain, its missing parts supplied by reference TRBV15 and TRBJ1-2, is DAMVIQNPRYQVTQFGKPVTLSCSQTLNHNVMYWYQQKSSQAPKLLFHYYDKDFNNEADTPDNFQSRRPNTSFCFLDIRSPGLGDTAMYLCATSRDHRDGYTFGSGTRLTVV.

In the case of this clone: Other nucleotide sequences from this sample produce the same CDR3. The gene calls are TRBV2 and TRBJ1-1; TRBD1 is a possible D gene (5 bases). The germline gives CDR1 SNHLY, CDR2 FYNNEI. The CDR3 has 14 residues. Trimming stripped 4 bases from V and 1 base from J, with 10 bases between. This chain's CDR3 is CASSAQGENTEAFF. As DNA, the CDR3 is TGTGCCAGCAGTGCTCAGGGCGAGAACACTGAAGCTTTCTTT.

This chain joins TRBV10-3 and TRBJ1-4; TRBD1 might be the D (5 bases). CDR1 and CDR2 from the germline V gene are ENHRY and SYGVKD. Trimming shortened V by 4 bases and J by 3 bases, and 9 bases separated the two germline ends. This CDR3 has 14 residues. The CDR3 protein is CAISGQGPNEKLFF. The CDR3 region has the DNA TGTGCCATCAGTGGGCAGGGCCCTAATGAAAAACTGTTTTTT.

The chain is built from TRBV4-1 and TRBJ2-7; no firm D call. This CDR3 comprises 12 residues. The V end lost 1 base, the J end lost 3 bases, and 4 bases lay between the germline ends. Germline V lookup: CDR1 MGHRA, CDR2 YSYEKL. CDR3 DNA sequence: TGCGCCAGCAGCCAAGTGGACTACGAGCAGTACTTC. Translated, it gives CASSQVDYEQYF.

The J gene is TRBJ2-1, the V gene TRBV10-3; TRBD2 matches 11 bases. Germline V gene lookup returns CDR1 ENHRY and CDR2 SYGVKD. The CDR3 runs 16 residues. The junction had 9 bases not matched to a gene; V was cut back by 6 bases and J by 5 bases. Written as DNA, the CDR3 is TGTGCCATCAGGGGGTCTCCGGGACTAGCGGACAATGAGCAGTTCTTC. It codes for CAIRGSPGLADNEQFF.

The chain uses TRBV5-4 and TRBJ2-1, with D perhaps TRBD2 (6 bases). V was trimmed by 0 bases and J by 3 bases, leaving 13 bases between them. Germline CDR1 is SGHNT and CDR2 is YYREEE (reference sequence). CDR3 size: 16 residues. The CDR3, as DNA: TGTGCCAGCAGCTTGGGGGGGGACTCTCTCTACAATGAGCAGTTCTTC. Protein: CASSLGGDSLYNEQFF.

This chain uses TRBV10-2 with TRBJ1-1; D is undetermined. With 6 bases removed from V and 0 bases from J, the gap between germline ends came to 11 bases. This CDR3 region has 14 residues. The germline V gene has CDR1 WSHSY and CDR2 SAAADI. The CDR3 DNA sequence: TGCGCCAGCAGCCCCGGCAGGATGAACACTGAAGCTTTCTTT. This codes for CASSPGRMNTEAFF.

Only a few counts were recorded for this clone. This sequence joins TRBV7-8 and TRBJ1-1, with D tentatively TRBD1 (6 bases). Germline V gene data show CDR1 as SGHVS and CDR2 as FQNEAQ. The CDR3 consists of 17 residues. V was cut by 2 bases and J by 5 bases, with 21 bases left in between. The CDR3 region has the DNA TGTGCCAGCAGCTTAACAGGGTTTGTTACGCGGGGGACTGAAGCTTTCTTT. It codes for CASSLTGFVTRGTEAFF.

In the case of this clone: This sample also contains other DNA sequences that code for the same CDR3. This chain connects TRBV15 to TRBJ1-4; TRBD1 matches at 8 bases. With 3 bases clipped from V and 4 bases from J, the junction kept 1 base outside the gene matches. Germline CDR1 and CDR2: LNHNV and YYDKDF (reference sequence). CDR3 length: 14 residues. Here the CDR3 reads CATSRDRVNEKLFF. In DNA form, the CDR3 reads TGTGCCACCAGCAGGGACAGGGTTAATGAAAAACTGTTTTTT.

This clone was observed a handful of times. The V gene is TRBV5-8, the J gene TRBJ1-6, with 7 nucleotides matching TRBD1. The V gene end was trimmed by 7 bases and the J gene end by 7 bases; junction bases not matched to a gene: 8. This CDR3 is 14 amino acids long. The germline CDR1 and CDR2 sequences are SGHTS and YDEGEE. CDR3 loop: CASLRTGVNSPLHF. The CDR3 region has the DNA TGTGCCAGCCTGCGGACAGGAGTAAATTCACCCCTCCACTTT. The full variable domain, in which reference TRBV5-8 and TRBJ1-6 provide the parts outside the CDR3, is EAGVTQSPTHLIKTRGQQATLRCSPISGHTSVYWYQQALGLGLQFLLWYDEGEERNRGNFPPRFSGRQFPNYSSELNVNALELEDSALYLCASLRTGVNSPLHFGNGTRLTVT.

To note about this clone: The sample has other DNA sequences that encode this CDR3 too. The chain combines TRBV10-3 with TRBJ2-1; D not resolved. The CDR3 extends over 14 amino acids. The germline gives CDR1 ENHRY, CDR2 SYGVKD. The V end was cut by 3 bases, the J end by 0 bases, with 6 bases between. For the CDR3, the DNA is TGTGCCATCAGTGAAGGCGGCTCCTACAATGAGCAGTTCTTC. Residues: CAISEGGSYNEQFF.

The V gene is TRBV18, the J gene TRBJ2-7, with no clear D. V lost 4 bases and J lost 7, with 14 bases in between. The CDR3 length is 13 residues. From germline, CDR1 is KGHSH and CDR2 LQKENI. CDR3 nucleotide sequence: TGTGCCAGCTCACTTCGGTCTTCTGGGGAGCAGTACTTC. Translated, it gives CASSLRSSGEQYF.

This sequence joins TRBV2 and TRBJ1-1; D unresolved. Between the trimmed V and J ends, which lost 8 bases and 1 base, there was a span of 11 bases. This CDR3 has 13 amino acids. Germline assignment: CDR1 SNHLY and CDR2 FYNNEI. The CDR3 reads CASVRQTNTEAFF. The CDR3 DNA sequence: TGTGCCAGCGTTCGACAAACGAACACTGAAGCTTTCTTT.

The genes are TRBV9 and TRBJ1-3, with TRBD1 as a possible D gene (5 bases). V shed 3 bases and J shed 2 bases, with 15 bases lying between them. This CDR3 has 16 residues. Germline CDR1 reads SGDLS; CDR2 reads YYNGEE. CDR3: CASSAGQGSTGNTIYF. The CDR3 DNA sequence: TGTGCCAGCAGCGCGGGCCAGGGTAGTACTGGAAACACCATATATTTT. Drawing the rest from reference TRBV9 and TRBJ1-3, the complete variable domain is DSGVTQTPKHLITATGQRVTLRCSPRSGDLSVYWYQQSLDQGLQFLIQYYNGEERAKGNILERFSAQQFPDLHSELNLSSLELGDSALYFCASSAGQGSTGNTIYFGEGSWLTVV.

This clone was seen just once. The V and J genes are TRBV9 and TRBJ2-5, with D unresolved. This CDR3 region has 16 residues. Trimming took off 0 bases at V and 2 bases at J, with 14 bases between the two ends. In germline, CDR1 is SGDLS, CDR2 YYNGEE. The CDR3 DNA reads TGTGCCAGCAGCGTAGCTCTGGGTGGGATGCAAGAGACCCAGTACTTC. It encodes CASSVALGGMQETQYF. Variable domain in full (rest from reference TRBV9 and TRBJ2-5): DSGVTQTPKHLITATGQRVTLRCSPRSGDLSVYWYQQSLDQGLQFLIQYYNGEERAKGNILERFSAQQFPDLHSELNLSSLELGDSALYFCASSVALGGMQETQYFGPGTRLLVL.

V is TRBV5-1 and J is TRBJ1-5, with 8 bases lining up with TRBD1. The CDR3 totals 14 residues. CDR1 and CDR2 from the germline V gene are SGHRS and YFSETQ. The junction had 7 bases not matched to a gene; V was cut back by 4 bases and J by 7 bases. The CDR3 coding sequence is TGCGCCAGCAGCCCGGACAGGGAGGGACAGCCCCAGCATTTT. This sequence encodes CASSPDREGQPQHF.

This rearrangement joins TRBV13 to TRBJ2-1; 10 nucleotides align to TRBD1. The V segment lost 5 bases and the J segment 10 bases; nucleotides outside the gene matches: 8. The CDR3 contains 14 residues. Germline CDR1 PRHDT, CDR2 FYEKMQ (reference sequence). CDR3 nucleotides: TGTGCCAGCAGCCTCGGGACAGGGGTGGAGGAGCAGTTCTTC. Translated, it gives CASSLGTGVEEQFF.